This T cell receptor (beta chain) was found in a study of OX40 agonist ivuxolimab in advanced cancers. Study-wide context: Averaging 60 years in age, with a range of roughly 23 to 80, the cohort was approximately 87% male.

TCRdb's table, derived via immunoSEQ multiplex PCR, lists solely in-frame clones and lacks some. The sample lists around 40,000 clones; around 90% were seen once. V shed 3 bases and J shed 0 bases, with 11 bases lying between them. The CDR3 has 14 amino acids. Germline V gene sequence: CDR1 SQVTM, CDR2 ANQGSEA. The chain links TRBV29-1 to TRBJ1-2; D is ambiguous. The specimen comprised CD4+ or CD8+ T cells sorted from blood, sampled in a trial of the OX40 agonist ivuxolimab. This receptor was obtained from an adult with an advanced solid tumor such as melanoma, head and neck, liver or kidney cancer. Written as DNA, the CDR3 is TGCAGCGTTGACCCCCGGGAAACTAACTATGGCTACACCTTC. Its translation: CSVDPRETNYGYTF.